Listed here is a single TCR beta chain. This sample is part of a study of graft-versus-host responses after intestinal transplantation. Across the whole study: As for transplant type, recipients had multivisceral, liver-intestinal, or isolated intestinal grafts. The whole recipient group had anti-thymocyte globulin induction followed by tacrolimus and steroids for two to three years.

TCRdb's copy holds only in-frame clones and misses some; the assay was immunoSEQ multiplex PCR. This table has 25,000 or so clones, more than 90% appearing once. With 6 bases clipped from V and 7 bases from J, the junction kept 12 bases outside the gene matches. Per germline, CDR1 SGHAT and CDR2 FQNNGV. The CDR3 totals 17 residues. The clonotype was recovered from a human patient who received an intestinal transplant, so some T cells may come from the graft donor. The source material was PBMCs, sampled just under 40 days after intestinal transplant. The genes are TRBV11-2 and TRBJ2-1; 13 bases map to TRBD2. This CDR3 reads CASSTYPGLAGWNEQFF. The CDR3 DNA follows: TGTGCCAGCAGTACCTACCCGGGACTAGCGGGATGGAATGAGCAGTTCTTC. Filled out from reference TRBV11-2 and TRBJ2-1, the complete variable domain reads EAGVAQSPRYKIIEKRQSVAFWCNPISGHATLYWYQQILGQGPKLLIQFQNNGVVDDSQLPKDRFSAERLKGVDSTLKIQPAKLEDSAVYLCASSTYPGLAGWNEQFFGPGTRLTVL.